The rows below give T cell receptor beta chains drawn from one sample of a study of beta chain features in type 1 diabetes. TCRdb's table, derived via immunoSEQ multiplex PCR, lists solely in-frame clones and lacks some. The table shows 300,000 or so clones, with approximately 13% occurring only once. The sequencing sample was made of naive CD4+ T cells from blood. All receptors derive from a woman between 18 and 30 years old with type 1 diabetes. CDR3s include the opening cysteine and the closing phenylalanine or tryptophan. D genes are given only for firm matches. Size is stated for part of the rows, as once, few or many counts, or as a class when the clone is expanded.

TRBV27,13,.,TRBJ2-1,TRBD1,TGTGCCAGCACTGGACAGGGTCTCAATGAGCAGTTCTTC,CASTGQGLNEQFF
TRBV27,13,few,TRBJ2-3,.,TGTGCCAGCAGTTTTCTTAGCACAGATACGCAGTATTTT,CASSFLSTDTQYF
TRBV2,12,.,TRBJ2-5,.,TGTGCCAGCAGTGGGACAGAAGAGACCCAGTACTTC,CASSGTEETQYF
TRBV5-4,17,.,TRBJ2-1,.,TGTGCCAGCAGCTTCCTCGGGGGCGGGAGTTCCTACAATGAGCAGTTCTTC,CASSFLGGGSSYNEQFF
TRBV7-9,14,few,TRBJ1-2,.,TGTGCCAGCAGCAAACAGATGTTTAACTATGGCTACACCTTC,CASSKQMFNYGYTF
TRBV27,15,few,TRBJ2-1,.,TGTGCCAGCAGCGGCCGTGGCAGGGTAGTGGGTGAGCAGTTCTTC,CASSGRGRVVGEQFF
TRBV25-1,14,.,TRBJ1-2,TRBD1,TGTGCCAGCAGTGTGGGACAGGGTATCTATGGCTACACCTTC,CASSVGQGIYGYTF
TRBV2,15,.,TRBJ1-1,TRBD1,TGTGCCAGCAGTGAAGCGACAGGGGGCGAAGTTGAAGCTTTCTTT,CASSEATGGEVEAFF
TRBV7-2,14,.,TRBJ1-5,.,TGTGCCAGCAGCTTTAGGGACTCCAATCAGCCCCAGCATTTT,CASSFRDSNQPQHF
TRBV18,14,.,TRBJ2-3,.,TGTGCCAGCTCACCACGAGCGGGCACAGATACGCAGTATTTT,CASSPRAGTDTQYF
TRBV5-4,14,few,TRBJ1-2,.,TGTGCCAGCACTACTCGAGGTTCTAACTATGGCTACACCTTC,CASTTRGSNYGYTF
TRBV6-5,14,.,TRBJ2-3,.,TGTGCCAGCAGTTATAGACAGAGCACAGATACGCAGTATTTT,CASSYRQSTDTQYF
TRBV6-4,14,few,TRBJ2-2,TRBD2,TGTGCCAGCAGTGCCGGGACTAGATCCGGGGAGCTGTTTTTT,CASSAGTRSGELFF
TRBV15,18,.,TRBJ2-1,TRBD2,TGTGCCACCAGCTGGGTAGCGGGAAACCACGCTCCCTACAATGAGCAGTTCTTC,CATSWVAGNHAPYNEQFF
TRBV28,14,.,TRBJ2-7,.,TGTGCCAGTGGGGGGGCGGGACCCTCTTGGGAGCAGTACTTC,CASGGAGPSWEQYF
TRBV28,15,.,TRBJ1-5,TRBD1,TGTGCCAGCAGACCGGGGACAGGGAGAACTCAGCCCCAGCATTTT,CASRPGTGRTQPQHF
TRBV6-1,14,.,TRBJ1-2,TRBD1,TGTGCCAGCCTAACCCCGGGACAGATCTATGGCTACACCTTC,CASLTPGQIYGYTF
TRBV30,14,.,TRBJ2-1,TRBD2,TGTGCCTGGAATCGACTAGCGGGGTACAATGAGCAGTTCTTC,CAWNRLAGYNEQFF
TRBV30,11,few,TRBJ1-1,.,TGTGCCTGGAGTGTTGGAGGTGAAGCTTTCTTT,CAWSVGGEAFF
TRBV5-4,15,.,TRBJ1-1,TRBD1,TGTGCCAGCAGCCGGACAGGGTCTAGAGGCACTGAAGCTTTCTTT,CASSRTGSRGTEAFF
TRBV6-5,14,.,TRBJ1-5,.,TGTGCCAGCAGTCAGATTTATAGCAATCAGCCCCAGCATTTT,CASSQIYSNQPQHF
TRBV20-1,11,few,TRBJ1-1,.,TGCAGTGCCCCCAGGGACACTGAAGCTTTCTTT,CSAPRDTEAFF
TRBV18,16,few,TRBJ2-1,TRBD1,TGTGCCAGCTCACCCCCCGGGACAGGGGGGGCCAATGAGCAGTTCTTC,CASSPPGTGGANEQFF
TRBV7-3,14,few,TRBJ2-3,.,TGTGCCAGCAGCTTACAGGGATTCACAGATACGCAGTATTTT,CASSLQGFTDTQYF
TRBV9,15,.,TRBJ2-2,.,TGTGCCAGCAGCGTTTTAGCGTTATACCCCGGGGAGCTGTTTTTT,CASSVLALYPGELFF
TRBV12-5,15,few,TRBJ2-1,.,TGTGCTAGTGGTTCACCGGGAGTACTCTTATATGAGCAGTTCTTC,CASGSPGVLLYEQFF
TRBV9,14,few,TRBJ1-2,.,TGTGCCAGCAGCGTAGACTTGCAGGCCTATGGCTACACCTTC,CASSVDLQAYGYTF
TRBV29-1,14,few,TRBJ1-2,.,TGCAGCGTTGGCCCTCGGGGTAGGAACTATGGCTACACCTTC,CSVGPRGRNYGYTF
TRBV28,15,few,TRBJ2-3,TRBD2,TGTGCCAGCAGCCCCAGCGGGAGGGTCCCAGATACGCAGTATTTT,CASSPSGRVPDTQYF
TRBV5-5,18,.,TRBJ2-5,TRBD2,TGTGCCAGCAGACCGGGACTAGCGGGAGACGGGGAATTTGAGACCCAGTACTTC,CASRPGLAGDGEFETQYF
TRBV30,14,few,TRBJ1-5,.,TGTGCCTGGAGCGGGGTGAATAGCAATCAGCCCCAGCATTTT,CAWSGVNSNQPQHF
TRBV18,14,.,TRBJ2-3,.,TGTGCCAGCTCACAGTGGACAGCTACAGATACGCAGTATTTT,CASSQWTATDTQYF
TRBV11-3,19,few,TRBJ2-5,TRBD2,TGTGCCAGCAGCCACGGATTGATGTCTGCGGGAGCGGTTCGGGAGACCCAGTACTTC,CASSHGLMSAGAVRETQYF
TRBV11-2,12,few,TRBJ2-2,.,TGTGCCAGCAGTGCGACTGACGGGGAGCTGTTTTTT,CASSATDGELFF
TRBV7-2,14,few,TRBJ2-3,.,TGTGCCAGCAGTCCCCGCGGGACCACAGATACGCAGTATTTT,CASSPRGTTDTQYF
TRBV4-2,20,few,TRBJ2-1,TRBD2,TGTGCCAGCAGCCAACCGGGGACTAGCGGGAGTAGTTGGCTGTACAATGAGCAGTTCTTC,CASSQPGTSGSSWLYNEQFF